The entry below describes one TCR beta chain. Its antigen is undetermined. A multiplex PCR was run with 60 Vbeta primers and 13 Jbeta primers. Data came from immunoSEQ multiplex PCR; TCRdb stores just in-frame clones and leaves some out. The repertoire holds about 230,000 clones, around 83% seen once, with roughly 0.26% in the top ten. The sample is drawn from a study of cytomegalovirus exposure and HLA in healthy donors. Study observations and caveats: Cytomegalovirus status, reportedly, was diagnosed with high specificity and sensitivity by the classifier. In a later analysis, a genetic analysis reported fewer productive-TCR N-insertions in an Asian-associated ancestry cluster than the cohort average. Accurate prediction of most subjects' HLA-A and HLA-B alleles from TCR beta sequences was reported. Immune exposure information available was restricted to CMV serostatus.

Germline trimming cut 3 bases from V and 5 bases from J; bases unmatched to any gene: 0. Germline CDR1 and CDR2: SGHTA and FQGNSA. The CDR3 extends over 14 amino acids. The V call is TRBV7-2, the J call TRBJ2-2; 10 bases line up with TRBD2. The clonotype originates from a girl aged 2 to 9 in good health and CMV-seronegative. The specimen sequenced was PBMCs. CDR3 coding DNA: TGTGCCAGCAGCTTGACTAGCGGGACCGGGGAGCTGTTTTTT. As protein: CASSLTSGTGELFF.